The text below deals with one T cell receptor beta chain. Antigen: not known. This entry belongs to a study of identical twins. Deletions cut 6 bases from V and 3 bases from J, with 12 bases between. The CDR3 is 14 residues long. Germline CDR1 is WNHNN and CDR2 is SYGVQD (reference sequence). Each CDR3 protein is one row after TCRdb ran MiXCR on the 5' RACE reads. The table has roughly 490,000 distinct CDR3 sequences, 14% seen once. The donor group consisted entirely of healthy Caucasians. Study findings and constraints: Part of the zero-insertion signal could reflect confounding by invariant MAIT and iNKT cells. Sequences that were out-of-frame, alpha and twin-shared displayed an excess of low generation probability. Whereas memory repertoires showed no such difference, abundant cord blood beta clonotypes carried fewer insertions.

This sample also appeared in a second study, on yellow fever vaccine responses in identical twins.

This chain links TRBV10-1 with TRBJ2-1; TRBD1 is a possible D gene (6 bases). The sequenced sample was CD4+ T cells sorted from blood. The clonotype was recovered from a woman aged 18-29 years in good health. DNA of the CDR3: TGCGCCAGCAGCACAGGGCTTGTCTACAATGAGCAGTTCTTC. Protein sequence: CASSTGLVYNEQFF.